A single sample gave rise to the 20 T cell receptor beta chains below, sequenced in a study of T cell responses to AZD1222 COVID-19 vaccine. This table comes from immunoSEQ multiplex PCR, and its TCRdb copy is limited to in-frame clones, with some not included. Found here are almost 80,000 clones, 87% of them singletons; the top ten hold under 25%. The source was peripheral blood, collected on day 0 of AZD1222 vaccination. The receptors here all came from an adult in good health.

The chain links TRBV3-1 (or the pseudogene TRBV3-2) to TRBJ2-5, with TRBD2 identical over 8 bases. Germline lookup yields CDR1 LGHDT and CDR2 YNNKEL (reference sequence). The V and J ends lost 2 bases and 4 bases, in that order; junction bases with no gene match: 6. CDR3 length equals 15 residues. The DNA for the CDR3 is TGTGCCAGCAGCCAACGACCTCTAGCGGGAGAGACCCAGTACTTC. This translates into CASSQRPLAGETQYF.

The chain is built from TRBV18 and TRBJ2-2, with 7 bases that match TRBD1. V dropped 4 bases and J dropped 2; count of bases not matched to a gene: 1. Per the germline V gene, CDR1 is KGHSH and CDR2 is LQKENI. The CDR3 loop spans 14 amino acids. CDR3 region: CASSRDSNTGELFF. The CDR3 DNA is TGTGCCAGCTCACGGGACAGTAACACCGGGGAGCTGTTTTTT.

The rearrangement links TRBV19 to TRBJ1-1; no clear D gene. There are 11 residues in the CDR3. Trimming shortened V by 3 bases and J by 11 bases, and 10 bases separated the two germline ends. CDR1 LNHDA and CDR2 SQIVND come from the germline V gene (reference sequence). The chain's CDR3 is CASSMREWAFF. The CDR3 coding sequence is TGTGCCAGTAGTATGCGGGAGTGGGCTTTCTTT. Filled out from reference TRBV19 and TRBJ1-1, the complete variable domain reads DGGITQSPKYLFRKEGQNVTLSCEQNLNHDAMYWYRQDPGQGLRLIYYSQIVNDFQKGDIAEGYSVSREKKESFPLTVTSAQKNPTAFYLCASSMREWAFFGQGTRLTVV.

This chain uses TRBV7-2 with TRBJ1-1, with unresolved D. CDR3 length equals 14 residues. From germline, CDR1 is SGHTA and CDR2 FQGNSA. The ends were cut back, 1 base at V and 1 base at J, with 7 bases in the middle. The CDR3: CASSLVWQNTEAFF. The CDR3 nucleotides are TGTGCCAGCAGCTTAGTGTGGCAGAACACTGAAGCTTTCTTT.

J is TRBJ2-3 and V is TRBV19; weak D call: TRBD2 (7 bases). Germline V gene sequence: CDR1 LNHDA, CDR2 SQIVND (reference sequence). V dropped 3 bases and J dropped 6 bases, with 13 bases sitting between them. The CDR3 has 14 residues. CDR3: CASSIGGARDTQYF. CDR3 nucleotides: TGTGCCAGTAGTATTGGGGGGGCGCGGGATACGCAGTATTTT.

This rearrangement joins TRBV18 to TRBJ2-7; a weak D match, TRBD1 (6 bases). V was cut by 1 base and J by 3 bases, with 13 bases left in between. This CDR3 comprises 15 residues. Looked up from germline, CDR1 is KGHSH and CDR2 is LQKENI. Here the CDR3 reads CASSPLVQGGYEQYF. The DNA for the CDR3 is TGTGCCAGCTCACCACTCGTCCAAGGGGGCTACGAGCAGTACTTC.

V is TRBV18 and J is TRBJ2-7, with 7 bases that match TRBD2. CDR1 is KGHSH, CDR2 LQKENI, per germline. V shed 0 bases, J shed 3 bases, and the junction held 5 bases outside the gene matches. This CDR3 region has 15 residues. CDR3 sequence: CASSPPRGGGYEQYF. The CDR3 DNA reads TGTGCCAGCTCACCACCGAGAGGCGGGGGCTACGAGCAGTACTTC.

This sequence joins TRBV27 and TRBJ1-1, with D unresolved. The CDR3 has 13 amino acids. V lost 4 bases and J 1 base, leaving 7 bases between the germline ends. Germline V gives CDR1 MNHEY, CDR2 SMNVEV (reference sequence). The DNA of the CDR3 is TGTGCCAGCAGTTGGGCAGCGAACACTGAAGCTTTCTTT. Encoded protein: CASSWAANTEAFF.

The CDR3 nucleotides are TGTGCCAGCAGCTTGAATCCCAGACTAGCGGGCTCCAAAAACATTCAGTACTTC. Amino acids: CASSLNPRLAGSKNIQYF. This chain connects TRBV5-5 to TRBJ2-4; 10 bases fit TRBD2. CDR1 SGHKS and CDR2 YYEKEE come from the germline V gene (reference sequence). The junction had 9 bases not matched to a gene; V was cut back by 1 base and J by 2 bases. The CDR3 has 18 residues.

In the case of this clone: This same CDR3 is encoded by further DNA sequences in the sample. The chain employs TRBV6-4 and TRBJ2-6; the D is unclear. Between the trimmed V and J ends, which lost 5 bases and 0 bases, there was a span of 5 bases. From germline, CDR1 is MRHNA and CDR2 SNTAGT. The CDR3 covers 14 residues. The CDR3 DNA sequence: TGTGCCAGCAGTCCCAGCTCTGGGGCCAACGTCCTGACTTTC. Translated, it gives CASSPSSGANVLTF.

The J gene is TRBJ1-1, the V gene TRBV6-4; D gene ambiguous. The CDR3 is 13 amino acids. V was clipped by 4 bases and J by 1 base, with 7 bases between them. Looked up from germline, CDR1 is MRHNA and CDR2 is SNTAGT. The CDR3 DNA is TGTGCCAGCAGTGCCACCGAGAACACTGAAGCTTTCTTT. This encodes CASSATENTEAFF.

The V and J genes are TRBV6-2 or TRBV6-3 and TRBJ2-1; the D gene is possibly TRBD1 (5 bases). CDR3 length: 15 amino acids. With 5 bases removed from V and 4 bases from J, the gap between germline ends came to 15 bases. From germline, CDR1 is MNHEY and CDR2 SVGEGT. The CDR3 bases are TGTGCCAGCAGTCCCCTTACAGGCAGGTACAATGAGCAGTTCTTC. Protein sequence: CASSPLTGRYNEQFF.

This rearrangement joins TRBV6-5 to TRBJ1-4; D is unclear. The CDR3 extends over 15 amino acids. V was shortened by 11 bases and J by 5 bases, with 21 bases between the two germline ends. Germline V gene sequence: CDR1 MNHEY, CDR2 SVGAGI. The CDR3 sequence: CAGQSSPAGNEKLFF. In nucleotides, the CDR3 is TGTGCCGGCCAGTCCTCCCCGGCCGGAAATGAAAAACTGTTTTTT.

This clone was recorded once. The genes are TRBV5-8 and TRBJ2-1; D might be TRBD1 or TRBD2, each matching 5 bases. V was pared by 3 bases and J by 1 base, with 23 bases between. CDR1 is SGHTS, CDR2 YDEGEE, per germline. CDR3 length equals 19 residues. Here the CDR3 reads CASSSGAHSPDLSYNEQFF. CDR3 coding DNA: TGTGCCAGCAGCTCCGGGGCTCACAGTCCCGACTTATCCTACAATGAGCAGTTCTTC.

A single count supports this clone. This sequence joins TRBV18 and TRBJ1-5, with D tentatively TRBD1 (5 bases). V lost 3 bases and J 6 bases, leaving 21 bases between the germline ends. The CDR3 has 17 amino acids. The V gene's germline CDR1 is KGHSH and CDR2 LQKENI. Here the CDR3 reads CASSPARLRGGRQPQHF. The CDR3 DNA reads TGTGCCAGCTCACCTGCCCGACTTCGGGGCGGACGTCAGCCCCAGCATTTT.

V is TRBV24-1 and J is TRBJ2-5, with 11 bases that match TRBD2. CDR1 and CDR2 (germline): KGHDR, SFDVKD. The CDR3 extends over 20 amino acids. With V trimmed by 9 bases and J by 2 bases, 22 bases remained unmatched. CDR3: CATEGPTGGSTSGKQETQYF. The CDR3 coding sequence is TGTGCCACCGAGGGTCCCACTGGAGGATCGACTAGCGGGAAGCAAGAGACCCAGTACTTC.

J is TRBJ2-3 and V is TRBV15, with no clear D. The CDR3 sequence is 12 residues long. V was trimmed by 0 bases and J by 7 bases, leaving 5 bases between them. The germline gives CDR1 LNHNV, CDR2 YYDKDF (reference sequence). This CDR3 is CATSRDAYTQYF. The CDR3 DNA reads TGTGCCACCAGCAGAGATGCTTATACGCAGTATTTT.

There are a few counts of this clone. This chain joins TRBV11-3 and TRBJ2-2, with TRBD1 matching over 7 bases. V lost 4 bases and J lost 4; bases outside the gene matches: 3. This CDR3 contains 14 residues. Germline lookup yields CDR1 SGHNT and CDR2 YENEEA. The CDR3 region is CASSSTGFTGELFF. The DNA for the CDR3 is TGTGCCAGCAGCTCGACAGGGTTCACCGGGGAGCTGTTTTTT.

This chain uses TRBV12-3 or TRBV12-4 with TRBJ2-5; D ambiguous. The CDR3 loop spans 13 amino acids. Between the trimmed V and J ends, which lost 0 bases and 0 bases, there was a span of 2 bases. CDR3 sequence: CASSLADQETQYF. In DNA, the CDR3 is TGTGCCAGCAGTTTAGCGGACCAAGAGACCCAGTACTTC.

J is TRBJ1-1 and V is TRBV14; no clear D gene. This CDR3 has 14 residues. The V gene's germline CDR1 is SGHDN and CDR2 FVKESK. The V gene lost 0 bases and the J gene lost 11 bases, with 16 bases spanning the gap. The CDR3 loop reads CASSQDNRGSSAFF. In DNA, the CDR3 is TGTGCCAGCAGCCAAGATAACCGGGGAAGTTCTGCTTTCTTT.